This TCR beta chain was documented in a study of cytomegalovirus exposure and HLA in healthy donors. The PCR had 60 Vbeta and 13 Jbeta primers. Assay used: immunoSEQ multiplex PCR; TCRdb lists only in-frame clones, some missing. The table lists some 200,000 clones. With respect to this clone: Its antigen is currently unknown.

Study-wide results and limits: According to an earlier analysis, most TCR beta V segments yielded productive rearrangements about 90% or about 30% of the time. TCR beta chains associated with HLA were, in a later analysis, more clonally expanded than equally common others. Usually a TCR sequence was rare, but some public TCRs were found in many donors.

The CDR3 consists of 16 residues. Germline assignment: CDR1 LNHNV and CDR2 YYDKDF (reference sequence). The ends were cut back, 3 bases at V and 1 base at J, with 13 bases in the middle. Sequencing used PBMCs. The chain has TRBV15 and TRBJ1-3; D not certain. The sequence was obtained from a boy aged 5-17 years in good health and CMV-seronegative. The CDR3 loop is CATSSPGISSGNTIYF. Written as DNA, the CDR3 is TGTGCCACCAGCAGCCCCGGGATCTCATCTGGAAACACCATATATTTT.